The next 9 T cell receptor beta chains were all read from a single sample in a study of tissue T cells after allogeneic stem cell transplantation. Assay: immunoSEQ multiplex PCR; the TCRdb copy retains only in-frame clones and omits some. The table lists 48,000 or so clones, approximately 73% of them singletons. Sequencing was done on a sample of sorted cells pooled from one or two spleens. The receptors were gathered from a pool of C57BL/6 mice in good health.

Note on this clone: Gene and germline names: mouse. The read comes to an end 1 residue before the CDR3 does, leaving the germline J gene to fill in the end. The V and J genes are TRBV1 and TRBJ2-3; D remains unclear. The length of the CDR3 is 12 residues. V gave up 0 bases and J gave up 4 bases, with 2 bases separating them. Germline-derived CDR1 and CDR2 are NSQYPW and LRSPGD (reference sequence). The CDR3 loop reads CTCSADTETLYF. The CDR3 bases that were read are TGCACCTGCAGTGCAGATACAGAAACGCTGTAT.

On this clone itself: Gene names follow the mouse nomenclature. Sequencing ends 1 residue short of the CDR3 end; the germline J gene provides the rest. V usage is TRBV29 and J usage is TRBJ2-5; 10 bases line up with TRBD1. Germline V CDR1 and CDR2: MSHET, SYDVDS. Trimming took 6 bases from V and 6 from J; bases not matched to a gene: 6. The CDR3 is 14 residues long. The CDR3 sequence is CASRRQGAGDTQYF. The part of the CDR3 DNA that was read is TGTGCTAGCAGACGACAGGGGGCGGGGGACACCCAGTAC.

Note on this clone: Gene names are the mouse ones. The CDR3 end falls 1 residue outside the read, so it is completed with the germline J gene. This chain joins TRBV5 and TRBJ2-7; 10 bases agree with TRBD1. This CDR3 comprises 15 residues. V gave up 0 bases and J gave up 2 bases; unmatched junction bases: 1. Per germline, CDR1 LGHNA and CDR2 YNLKQL (reference sequence). Incomplete CDR3 DNA: TGTGCCAGCAGCCAAGATGGACAGGGGGCCTATGAACAGTAC. Residues: CASSQDGQGAYEQY. The CDR3 in full is CASSQDGQGAYEQYF.

On this clone: The germline and genes are mouse ones. The read terminates 1 residue before the CDR3 end, so the remaining end is supplied by the germline J gene. Other DNA sequences of this sample code for an identical CDR3. This chain connects TRBV3 to TRBJ2-4, with D possibly TRBD1 on 6 matching bases. V lost 6 bases to trimming and J lost 3 bases, with 16 bases between them. The CDR3 covers 15 residues. The germline V gene has CDR1 SNHLY and CDR2 FYNGKV (reference sequence). The covered CDR3 bases are TGTGCCAGCAGTTTACAGGGAGGGAGACAAAACACCTTGTAC. Its translation: CASSLQGGRQNTLY. The full CDR3 reads CASSLQGGRQNTLYF.

Points on this clone: Germline and genes: mouse. The read comes to an end 1 residue before the CDR3 does, leaving the germline J gene to fill in the end. V gene TRBV5 combines with J gene TRBJ1-4; 10 nucleotides agree with TRBD1. The germline gives CDR1 LGHNA, CDR2 YNLKQL (reference sequence). The CDR3 covers 16 residues. The V and J ends lost 0 bases and 6 bases, in that order; junction bases with no gene match: 4. CDR3: CASSQDGDRGHERLFF. CDR3 DNA (partial): TGTGCCAGCAGCCAAGATGGCGACAGGGGGCACGAAAGATTATTT.

To note about this clone: The listed genes are named as in mouse. The DNA ends 1 residue before the CDR3 does, and the rest of the CDR3 is filled in from the germline J gene. The chain joins TRBV19 to TRBJ2-5; the D gene is possibly TRBD1 (5 bases). This CDR3 comprises 14 residues. CDR1 and CDR2 (germline): FNHDT, SITEND (reference sequence). V lost 5 bases and J lost 0, with 10 bases in between. CDR3 bases read: TGTGCCAGCAGCCGGACAATTAACCAAGACACCCAGTAC. Encoded protein: CASSRTINQDTQY. The whole CDR3 is CASSRTINQDTQYF.

On this clone itself: Genes and germline come from the mouse. The CDR3 end falls 1 residue outside the read, so it is completed with the germline J gene. The rearrangement uses TRBV13-2 and TRBJ2-4, with 7 bases that match TRBD2. The CDR3 consists of 14 residues. Germline CDR1 reads NNHNN; CDR2 reads SYGAGS (reference sequence). The junction had 1 base not matched to a gene; V was cut back by 3 bases and J by 0 bases. The CDR3 loop is CASGVGLSQNTLYF. The sequenced CDR3 bases are TGTGCCAGCGGTGTGGGACTGAGTCAAAACACCTTGTAC.

Regarding this clone: Gene labels here are mouse ones. Coverage ceases 1 residue before the CDR3 finishes, and the germline J gene fills in the end. The rearrangement links TRBV1 to TRBJ2-7; maybe TRBD1 (6 bases). V lost 6 bases to trimming and J lost 0 bases, with 9 bases between them. Looked up from germline, CDR1 is NSQYPW and CDR2 is LRSPGD (reference sequence). CDR3 length: 13 residues. The CDR3 sequence: CTCRGDISYEQYF. The CDR3 DNA, read in part, is TGCACCTGCAGGGGGGACATCTCCTATGAACAGTAC.

Comment on this clone: Gene names are the mouse ones. Coverage ceases 1 residue before the CDR3 finishes, and the germline J gene fills in the end. The chain combines TRBV26 with TRBJ1-6, with 7 bases identical to TRBD1. TRBJ1-6 counts as an open reading frame of uncertain function. With 4 bases clipped from V and 3 bases from J, the junction kept 0 bases outside the gene matches. The CDR3 contains 14 residues. The V gene's germline CDR1 is KGHPV and CDR2 FQNQEV (reference sequence). CDR3 DNA, as far as it was read: TGTGCCAGCAGTCGGGACAGCTATAATTCGCCCCTCTAC. Amino acid sequence: CASSRDSYNSPLY. The entire CDR3 protein reads CASSRDSYNSPLYF.